These 10 T cell receptor beta chains originate from one sample sequenced in a study of shared clonotypes between healthy human individuals. Here immunoSEQ multiplex PCR was the method, and the copy in TCRdb shows in-frame clones only, minus some. The sample yields hundreds of thousands of clones, around 72% seen once. The material sequenced was memory CD4+ T cells sorted from blood. Documented subset: CD45RA-negative fraction. Receptors were obtained from a woman in her 30s in good health.

The count of this clone is one. The same CDR3 also results from other DNA sequences found in this sample. This chain joins TRBV7-9 and TRBJ1-1; D not resolved. This CDR3 has 13 residues. The V and J ends lost 1 base and 3 bases respectively, with 6 bases between them. Germline CDR1 is SEHNR and CDR2 is FQNEAQ (reference sequence). The CDR3 loop reads CASSLVGDTEAFF. DNA for the CDR3: TGTGCCAGCAGCTTAGTTGGGGACACTGAAGCTTTCTTT.

V and J are TRBV18 and TRBJ2-7, with 9 bases identical to TRBD2. This CDR3 has 15 amino acids. V trimming: 2 bases; J trimming: 5 bases; junction bases outside the gene matches: 7. The germline CDR1 and CDR2 sequences are KGHSH and LQKENI. This CDR3 is CASSPTLAGTDEQYF. CDR3 DNA sequence: TGTGCCAGCTCACCAACGCTAGCGGGAACGGACGAGCAGTACTTC.

This clone was counted a few times. V usage is TRBV9 and J usage is TRBJ2-2, with 8 bases lining up with TRBD1. J gave up 4 bases and V 6 bases, and 8 bases lay outside the gene matches. Germline loops: CDR1 SGDLS, CDR2 YYNGEE. The CDR3 runs 15 residues. This chain's CDR3 is CASTPTGAITGELFF. CDR3 coding DNA: TGTGCCAGCACTCCGACAGGGGCGATCACCGGGGAGCTGTTTTTT.

The V and J genes are TRBV6-5 and TRBJ1-2; weak D call: TRBD1 (5 bases). Trimming stripped 8 bases from V and 8 bases from J, with 18 bases between. This CDR3 is 13 amino acids long. Germline values: CDR1 MNHEY, CDR2 SVGAGI. CDR3 bases: TGTGCCAGCTTTAAGGGACGGCGGGGGGGCTACACCTTC. This encodes CASFKGRRGGYTF.

The J gene is TRBJ2-1, the V gene TRBV5-1; the D call may be TRBD1 or TRBD2 (5 bases each). V was trimmed by 6 bases and J by 4 bases, leaving 11 bases between them. Germline-derived CDR1 and CDR2 are SGHRS and YFSETQ. This CDR3 comprises 13 residues. The CDR3: CASTGTHYNEQFF. CDR3 sequence (DNA): TGCGCCAGCACAGGGACCCATTACAATGAGCAGTTCTTC.

At least ten counts were recorded for this clone. Here the CDR3 reads CASSHRATYNEQFF. CDR3 sequence (DNA): TGTGCCAGCAGCCACCGGGCTACCTACAATGAGCAGTTCTTC. The chain is built from TRBV5-8 and TRBJ2-1; unclear D gene. The germline CDR1 and CDR2 sequences are SGHTS and YDEGEE. The CDR3 has 14 amino acids. V lost 4 bases, J lost 2 bases, and 10 bases lay in between. Complete variable domain (other parts from reference TRBV5-8 and TRBJ2-1): EAGVTQSPTHLIKTRGQQATLRCSPISGHTSVYWYQQALGLGLQFLLWYDEGEERNRGNFPPRFSGRQFPNYSSELNVNALELEDSALYLCASSHRATYNEQFFGPGTRLTVL.

The chain combines TRBV7-3 with TRBJ2-1, with 7 bases identical to TRBD2. The CDR3 is made up of 15 amino acids. The V gene's germline CDR1 is SGHTA and CDR2 FQGTGA. The trim removed 4 bases at V and 7 bases at J, leaving 10 bases unmatched. The CDR3 sequence: CASSSLADSTNEQFF. The CDR3 nucleotides read TGTGCCAGCAGCTCTCTAGCGGACTCTACAAATGAGCAGTTCTTC.

The chain carries TRBV5-6 and TRBJ2-7; D is perhaps TRBD1 or TRBD2 (5 bases each). CDR3 size: 16 residues. Trimming stripped 3 bases from V and 4 bases from J, with 20 bases between. The germline CDR1 and CDR2 sequences are SGHDT and YYEEEE. The CDR3, as DNA: TGTGCCAGCAGCTCAACCGGGGAGACAGATCTTTACGAGCAGTACTTC. It specifies CASSSTGETDLYEQYF.

The sample holds one count of this clone. The chain recombines TRBV28 with TRBJ1-1; D may be TRBD1 (6 bases). Germline CDR1 MDHEN, CDR2 SYDVKM. The CDR3 is 16 amino acids. V shed 6 bases and J shed 0 bases, with 17 bases lying between them. The CDR3 region is CASRNEGVMVNTEAFF. DNA for the CDR3: TGTGCCAGCAGGAATGAGGGGGTTATGGTGAACACTGAAGCTTTCTTT.

This clone has a handful of counts. This chain joins TRBV4-2 and TRBJ2-1, with D possibly matching TRBD1 (6 bases). There are 16 residues in the CDR3. Per germline, CDR1 LGHNA and CDR2 YNFKEQ. V was trimmed by 1 base and J by 3 bases, leaving 13 bases between them. The DNA of the CDR3 is TGTGCCAGCAGCCAAGCAGCGAGACAGGACTACAATGAGCAGTTCTTC. Protein product: CASSQAARQDYNEQFF.